The present entry profiles one T cell receptor (beta chain) with its context. This sample was included in a study of shared clonotypes between healthy human individuals. About the research overall: Per donor, CD8 memory used one plate, CD8 naive used two, CD4 memory used three and CD4 naive used three.

Positive CCR7 selection of CD45RO-negative cells yielded the naive CD8 cells, and terminally differentiated effector memory CD45RA+ cells were excluded. The data were produced by immunoSEQ multiplex PCR, yet TCRdb's version contains in-frame clones alone and is incomplete. The sample contains millions of clones, roughly 91% of which appear only once. The germline CDR1 and CDR2 sequences are MNHNY and SVGAGI (reference sequence). The length of the CDR3 is 16 residues. V trimming: 0 bases; J trimming: 9 bases; junction bases outside the gene matches: 6. This receptor was taken from a man between 18 and 35 years old in good health. Some clones in this sample may be carry-over from other donors' samples. Sequencing was performed on naive CD8+ T cells from PBMCs. V usage is TRBV6-6 and J usage is TRBJ2-3; 13 bases align to TRBD2. CDR3: CASSYSLGLAGATQYF. CDR3 nucleotide sequence: TGTGCCAGCAGTTACTCTTTAGGACTAGCGGGAGCGACGCAGTATTTT.